These T cell receptor beta chains were read from a single sample in a study of T cells in Graves' hyperthyroidism and ophthalmopathy. TCRdb reanalysed the multiplex PCR reads using MiXCR and keeps one entry per CDR3 protein. The sample lists fewer than 700,000 distinct CDR3 sequences, around 15% occurring once. The sequenced sample was blood. These receptors were obtained from a woman in her 30s with Graves' hyperthyroidism. Each CDR3 is given with its conserved first and last residue.

CASSVAGQGTEAFF,TRBJ1-1,14,TRBV5-1
CSARQAMDTEAFF,TRBJ1-1,13,TRBV20-1
CASSFWTVKSNQPQHF,TRBJ1-5,16,TRBV28
CASSLIAGGRGNEQFF,TRBJ2-1,16,TRBV4-2
CASSFEGYRGSGEQYF,TRBJ2-7,16,TRBV27
CASSYWTAPQETQYF,TRBJ2-5,15,TRBV5-1
CASSQTGSGPPEQYF,TRBJ2-7,15,TRBV2
CASSFLPTGGSYNEQFF,TRBJ2-1,17,TRBV27
CAWSVYGEGRGYEQYF,TRBJ2-7,16,TRBV30
CASSPPAGHSYEQYF,TRBJ2-7,15,TRBV6-1
CASSLSLPNSPYNEQFF,TRBJ2-1,17,TRBV28
CSAVVGESGRDTQYF,TRBJ2-3,15,TRBV20-1
CASSLGEINTEAFF,TRBJ1-1,14,TRBV12-3/TRBV12-4
CSAREDSNQPQHF,TRBJ1-5,13,TRBV20-1
CASSFSATSQGRDEQFF,TRBJ2-1,17,TRBV5-1
CASSLEGSPLHF,TRBJ1-6,12,TRBV12-3/TRBV12-4
CATSSRREELFF,TRBJ2-2,12,TRBV15
CASSLMAATYGYTF,TRBJ1-2,14,TRBV7-2
CSVGSSEQYF,TRBJ2-7,10,TRBV29-1
CSVERGLAGDNEQFF,TRBJ2-1,15,TRBV29-1
CASSELQGSEKLFF,TRBJ1-4,14,TRBV6-1
CASSLDNSPLHF,TRBJ1-6,12,TRBV5-4
CASSLSHETYYEQYF,TRBJ2-7,15,TRBV5-6
CACTRANSYEQYF,TRBJ2-7,13,TRBV30
CASSLPSTALFSYEQYF,TRBJ2-7,17,TRBV7-9
CASSLVGGSNQPQHF,TRBJ1-5,15,TRBV5-1
CASGTTNYGYTF,TRBJ1-2,12,TRBV12-5
CASSARGSYEQYF,TRBJ2-7,13,TRBV5-6
CAWRALQTGNTIYF,TRBJ1-3,14,TRBV30
CASSLLPSQLYEQYF,TRBJ2-7,15,TRBV7-3
CAWSVVSRGQGSYEQYF,TRBJ2-7,17,TRBV30
CASSQGTANQPQHF,TRBJ1-5,14,TRBV3-1
CSVMGVAGELFF,TRBJ2-2,12,TRBV29-1
CASSLGGPLLLTDTQYF,TRBJ2-3,17,TRBV28
CASSLPARRHPTNEKLFF,TRBJ1-4,18,TRBV28
CASSLRTGEYLGGYTF,TRBJ1-2,16,TRBV7-3
CSARERGQGRREQYF,TRBJ2-3,15,TRBV20-1
CASRDQYRRVSDEQFF,TRBJ2-1,16,TRBV19
CASSLGVNYEQYF,TRBJ2-7,13,TRBV7-2
CASDVAGGPDTQYF,TRBJ2-3,14,TRBV28
CASRTPNTGELFF,TRBJ2-2,13,TRBV28
CASSTGTDTQYF,TRBJ2-3,12,TRBV27
CASSGGRAYSTDTQYF,TRBJ2-3,16,TRBV28
CASSKGGNTIYF,TRBJ1-3,12,TRBV9
CACQGPVTEAFF,TRBJ1-1,12,TRBV30
CASRRTGDDYYEQYF,TRBJ2-7,15,TRBV6-1
CSVSGTGRYEQYF,TRBJ2-7,13,TRBV29-1
CASRSEGNTEAFF,TRBJ1-1,13,TRBV7-2
CASSTSGLADHEQYF,TRBJ2-7,15,TRBV7-2
CASSLTRGSGTGELFF,TRBJ2-2,16,TRBV7-3
CASSLGTYYEQYF,TRBJ2-7,13,TRBV5-1